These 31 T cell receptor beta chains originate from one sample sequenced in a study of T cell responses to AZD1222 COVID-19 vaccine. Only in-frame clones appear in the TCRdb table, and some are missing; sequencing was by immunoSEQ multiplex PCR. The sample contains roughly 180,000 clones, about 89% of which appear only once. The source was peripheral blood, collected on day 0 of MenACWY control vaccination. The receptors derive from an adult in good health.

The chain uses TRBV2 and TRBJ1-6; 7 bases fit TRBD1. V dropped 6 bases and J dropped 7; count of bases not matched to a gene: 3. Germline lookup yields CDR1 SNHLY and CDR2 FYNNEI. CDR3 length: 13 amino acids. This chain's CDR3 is CASRRGRNSPLHF. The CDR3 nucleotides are TGTGCCAGCAGAAGGGGGCGGAATTCACCCCTCCACTTT.

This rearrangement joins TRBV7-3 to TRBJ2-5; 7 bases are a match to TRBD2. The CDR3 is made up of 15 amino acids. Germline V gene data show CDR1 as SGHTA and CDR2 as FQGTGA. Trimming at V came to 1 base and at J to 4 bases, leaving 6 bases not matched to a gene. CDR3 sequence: CASSLIGGVRETQYF. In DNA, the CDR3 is TGTGCCAGCAGCTTAATTGGGGGGGTAAGAGAGACCCAGTACTTC.

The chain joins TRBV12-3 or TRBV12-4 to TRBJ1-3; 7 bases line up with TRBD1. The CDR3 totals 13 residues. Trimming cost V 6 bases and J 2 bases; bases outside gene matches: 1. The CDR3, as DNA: TGTGCCAGCAGGGGACAGACTGGAAACACCATATATTTT. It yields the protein CASRGQTGNTIYF.

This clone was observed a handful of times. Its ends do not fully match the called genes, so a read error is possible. In nucleotides, the CDR3 is TGTGCCAGCAGCCAAGACGACTCGGAACAGAACTTT. This encodes CASSQDDSEQNF. V gene TRBV14 combines with J gene TRBJ1-1; no definite D call. CDR3 length: 12 residues. Germline V gene lookup returns CDR1 SGHDN and CDR2 FVKESK.

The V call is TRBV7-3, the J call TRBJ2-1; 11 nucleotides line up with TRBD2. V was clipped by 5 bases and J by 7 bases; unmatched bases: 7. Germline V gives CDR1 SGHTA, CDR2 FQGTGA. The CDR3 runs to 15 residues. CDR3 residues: CASSARLAGKNEQFF. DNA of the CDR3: TGTGCCAGCAGCGCCCGACTAGCGGGGAAAAATGAGCAGTTCTTC.

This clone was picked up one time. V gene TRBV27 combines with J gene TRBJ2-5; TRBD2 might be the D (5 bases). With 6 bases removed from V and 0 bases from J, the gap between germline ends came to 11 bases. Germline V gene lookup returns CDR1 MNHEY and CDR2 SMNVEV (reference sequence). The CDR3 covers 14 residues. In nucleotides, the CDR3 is TGTGCCAGCAGACCCACGGGATACCAAGAGACCCAGTACTTC. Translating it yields CASRPTGYQETQYF.

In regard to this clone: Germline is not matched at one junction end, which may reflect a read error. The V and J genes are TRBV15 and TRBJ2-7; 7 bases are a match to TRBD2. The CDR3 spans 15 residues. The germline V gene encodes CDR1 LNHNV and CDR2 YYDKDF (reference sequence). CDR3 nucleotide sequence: TGTGCCACCAGCAGAGATGCTCAGGGAGCGGGACTGAGGGTTTTC. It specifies CATSRDAQGAGLRVF.

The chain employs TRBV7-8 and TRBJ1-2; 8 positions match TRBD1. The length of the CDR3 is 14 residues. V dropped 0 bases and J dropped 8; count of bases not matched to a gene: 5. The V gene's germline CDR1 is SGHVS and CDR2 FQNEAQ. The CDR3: CASSLALTGGGYTF. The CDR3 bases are TGTGCCAGCAGCTTAGCACTAACAGGGGGAGGCTACACCTTC.

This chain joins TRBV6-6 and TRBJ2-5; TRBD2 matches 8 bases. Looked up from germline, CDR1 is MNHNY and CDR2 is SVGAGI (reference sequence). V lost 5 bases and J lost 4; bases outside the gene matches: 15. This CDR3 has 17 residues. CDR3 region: CASSPRNVAGYTETQYF. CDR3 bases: TGTGCCAGCAGTCCCCGCAATGTAGCGGGGTATACAGAGACCCAGTACTTC.

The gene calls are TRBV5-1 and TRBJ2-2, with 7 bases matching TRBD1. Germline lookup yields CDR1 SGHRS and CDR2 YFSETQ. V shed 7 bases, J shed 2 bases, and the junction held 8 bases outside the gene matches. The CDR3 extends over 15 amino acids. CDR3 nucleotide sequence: TGCGCCAGCTTTCCCGGGACAGCTAACACCGGGGAGCTGTTTTTT. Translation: CASFPGTANTGELFF. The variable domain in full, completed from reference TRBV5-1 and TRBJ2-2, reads KAGVTQTPRYLIKTRGQQVTLSCSPISGHRSVSWYQQTPGQGLQFLFEYFSETQRNKGNFPGRFSGRQFSNSRSEMNVSTLELGDSALYLCASFPGTANTGELFFGEGSRLTVL.

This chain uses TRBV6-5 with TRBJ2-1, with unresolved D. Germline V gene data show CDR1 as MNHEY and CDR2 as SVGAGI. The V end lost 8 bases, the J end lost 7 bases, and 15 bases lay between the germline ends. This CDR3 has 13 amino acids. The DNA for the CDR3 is TGTGCCAGCGCCTTAGGAACGGCTAATGAGCAGTTCTTC. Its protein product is CASALGTANEQFF.

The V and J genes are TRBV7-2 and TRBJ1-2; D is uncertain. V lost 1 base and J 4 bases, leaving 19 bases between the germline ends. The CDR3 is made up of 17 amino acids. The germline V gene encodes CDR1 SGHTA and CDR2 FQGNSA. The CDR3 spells CASSLETGKRSFYGYTF. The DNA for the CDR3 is TGTGCCAGCAGCTTAGAAACGGGGAAAAGGTCTTTCTATGGCTACACCTTC.

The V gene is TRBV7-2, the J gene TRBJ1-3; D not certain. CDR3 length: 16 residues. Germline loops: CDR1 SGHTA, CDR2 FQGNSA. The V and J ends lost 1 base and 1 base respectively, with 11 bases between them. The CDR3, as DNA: TGTGCCAGCAGCTTAGGCTTAGTGGGTTCTGGAAACACCATATATTTT. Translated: CASSLGLVGSGNTIYF.

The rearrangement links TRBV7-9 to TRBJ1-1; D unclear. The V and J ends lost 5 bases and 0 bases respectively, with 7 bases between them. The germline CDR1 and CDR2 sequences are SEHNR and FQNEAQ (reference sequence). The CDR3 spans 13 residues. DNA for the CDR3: TGTGCCAGCAGCCCTTCAGTGAACACTGAAGCTTTCTTT. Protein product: CASSPSVNTEAFF.

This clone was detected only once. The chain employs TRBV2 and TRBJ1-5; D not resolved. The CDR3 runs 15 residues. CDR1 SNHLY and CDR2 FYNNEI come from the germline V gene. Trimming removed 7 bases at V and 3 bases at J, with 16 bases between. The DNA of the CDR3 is TGTGCCAGCACAAAGAATACAGCGACCAATCAGCCCCAGCATTTT. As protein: CASTKNTATNQPQHF.

CDR3 sequence: CASSLVAGGSYEQYF. CDR3 DNA: TGTGCCAGCAGCTTAGTGGCAGGGGGCTCCTACGAGCAGTACTTC. The chain joins TRBV7-8 to TRBJ2-7; 7 bases match TRBD1. V lost 1 base, J lost 0 bases, and 3 bases stayed unmatched. The CDR3 is made up of 15 amino acids. CDR1 and CDR2 from the germline V gene are SGHVS and FQNEAQ. The variable domain in full, completed from reference TRBV7-8 and TRBJ2-7, reads GAGVSQSPRYKVAKRGQDVALRCDPISGHVSLFWYQQALGQGPEFLTYFQNEAQLDKSGLPSDRFFAERPEGSVSTLKIQRTQQEDSAVYLCASSLVAGGSYEQYFGPGTRLTVT.

The CDR3 coding sequence is TGTGCCAGCAGTTTATACAGGGGAGGTGGTGGCTACACCTTC. Amino acids: CASSLYRGGGGYTF. The chain links TRBV27 to TRBJ1-2, with 7 bases matching TRBD1. Germline CDR1 MNHEY, CDR2 SMNVEV (reference sequence). CDR3 size: 14 residues. Unmatched junction bases numbered 6, after V lost 1 base and J lost 7 bases.

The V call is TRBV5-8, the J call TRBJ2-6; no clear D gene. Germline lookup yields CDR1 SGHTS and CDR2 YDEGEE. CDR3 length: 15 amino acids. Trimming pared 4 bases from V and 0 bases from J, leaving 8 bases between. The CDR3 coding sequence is TGTGCCAGCAGCATTTACAACTCTGGGGCCAACGTCCTGACTTTC. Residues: CASSIYNSGANVLTF.

The CDR3 nucleotides read TGTGCCAGTAGTATCGGGACAGGTGATTACAATGAGCAGTTCTTC. This codes for CASSIGTGDYNEQFF. J is TRBJ2-1 and V is TRBV19; 8 nucleotides match TRBD1. The V gene end was trimmed by 3 bases and the J gene end by 4 bases; junction bases not matched to a gene: 5. This CDR3 region has 15 residues. Germline values: CDR1 LNHDA, CDR2 SQIVND (reference sequence).

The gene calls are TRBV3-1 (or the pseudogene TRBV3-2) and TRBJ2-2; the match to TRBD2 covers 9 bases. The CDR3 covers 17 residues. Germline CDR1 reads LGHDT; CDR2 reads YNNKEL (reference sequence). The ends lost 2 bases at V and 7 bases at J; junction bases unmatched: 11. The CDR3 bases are TGTGCCAGCAGCCAATTTTGGACTAGCGCAATGCACGGGGAGCTGTTTTTT. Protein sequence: CASSQFWTSAMHGELFF.

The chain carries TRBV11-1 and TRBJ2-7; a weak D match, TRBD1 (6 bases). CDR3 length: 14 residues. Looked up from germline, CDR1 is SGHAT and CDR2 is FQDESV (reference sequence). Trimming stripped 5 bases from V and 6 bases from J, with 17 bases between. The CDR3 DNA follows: TGTGCCAGCAGCAGCCGACAGGAAGTAGTCGAGCAGTACTTC. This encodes CASSSRQEVVEQYF.

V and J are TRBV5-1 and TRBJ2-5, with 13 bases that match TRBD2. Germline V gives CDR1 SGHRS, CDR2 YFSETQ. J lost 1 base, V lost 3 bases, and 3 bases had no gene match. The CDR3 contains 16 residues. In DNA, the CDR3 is TGCGCCAGCAGCTCGGGACTAGCGGGACTCCAAGAGACCCAGTACTTC. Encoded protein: CASSSGLAGLQETQYF.

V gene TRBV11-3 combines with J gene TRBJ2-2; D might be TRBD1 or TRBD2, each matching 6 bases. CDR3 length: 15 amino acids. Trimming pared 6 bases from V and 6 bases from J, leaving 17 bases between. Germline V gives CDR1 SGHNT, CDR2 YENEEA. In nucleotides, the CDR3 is TGTGCCAGCAGTCTAGGGGGGCTAACGTCCGGGGAGCTGTTTTTT. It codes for CASSLGGLTSGELFF. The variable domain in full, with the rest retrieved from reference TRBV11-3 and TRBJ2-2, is EAGVVQSPRYKIIEKKQPVAFWCNPISGHNTLYWYLQNLGQGPELLIRYENEEAVDDSQLPKDRFSAERLKGVDSTLKIQPAELGDSAVYLCASSLGGLTSGELFFGEGSRLTVL.

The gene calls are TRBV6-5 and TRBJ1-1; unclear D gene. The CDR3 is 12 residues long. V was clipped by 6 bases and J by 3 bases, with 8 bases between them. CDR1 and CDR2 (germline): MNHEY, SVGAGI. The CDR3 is CASRHRDTEAFF. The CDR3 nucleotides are TGTGCCAGCAGGCACCGGGACACTGAAGCTTTCTTT.

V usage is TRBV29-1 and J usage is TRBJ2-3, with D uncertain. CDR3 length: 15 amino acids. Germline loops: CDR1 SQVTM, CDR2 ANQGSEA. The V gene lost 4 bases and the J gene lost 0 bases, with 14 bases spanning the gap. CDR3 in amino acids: CSVAPSDSSTDTQYF. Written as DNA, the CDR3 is TGCAGCGTTGCGCCCTCGGATTCTAGCACAGATACGCAGTATTTT.

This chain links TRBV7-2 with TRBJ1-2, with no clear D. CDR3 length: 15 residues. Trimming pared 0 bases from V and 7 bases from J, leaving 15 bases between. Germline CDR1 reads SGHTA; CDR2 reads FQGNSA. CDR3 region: CASSLAGNKGSGYTF. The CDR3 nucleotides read TGTGCCAGCAGCTTAGCGGGAAATAAGGGAAGTGGCTACACCTTC.

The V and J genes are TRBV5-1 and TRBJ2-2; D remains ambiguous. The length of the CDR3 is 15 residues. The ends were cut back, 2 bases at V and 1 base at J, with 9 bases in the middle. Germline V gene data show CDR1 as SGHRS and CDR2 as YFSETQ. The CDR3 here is CASSFGWLNTGELFF. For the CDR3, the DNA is TGCGCCAGCAGCTTCGGGTGGCTGAACACCGGGGAGCTGTTTTTT.

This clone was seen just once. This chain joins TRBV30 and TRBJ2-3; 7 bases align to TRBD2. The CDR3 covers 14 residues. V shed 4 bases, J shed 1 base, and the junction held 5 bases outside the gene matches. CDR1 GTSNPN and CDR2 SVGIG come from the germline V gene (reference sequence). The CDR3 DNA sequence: TGTGCCTGGAATGGGGGGGACGGCACAGATACGCAGTATTTT. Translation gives CAWNGGDGTDTQYF.

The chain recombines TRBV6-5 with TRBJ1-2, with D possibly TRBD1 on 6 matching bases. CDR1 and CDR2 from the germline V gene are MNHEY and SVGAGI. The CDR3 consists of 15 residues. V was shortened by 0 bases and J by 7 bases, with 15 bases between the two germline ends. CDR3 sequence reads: CASSYSTQGLGGYTF. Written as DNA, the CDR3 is TGTGCCAGCAGTTACTCGACACAGGGTTTGGGTGGCTACACCTTC.

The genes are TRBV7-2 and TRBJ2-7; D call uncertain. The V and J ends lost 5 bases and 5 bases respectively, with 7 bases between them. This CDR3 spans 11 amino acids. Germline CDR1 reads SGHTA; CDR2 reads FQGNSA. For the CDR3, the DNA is TGTGCCAGCAGCCGATCCCACGAGCAGTACTTC. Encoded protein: CASSRSHEQYF.

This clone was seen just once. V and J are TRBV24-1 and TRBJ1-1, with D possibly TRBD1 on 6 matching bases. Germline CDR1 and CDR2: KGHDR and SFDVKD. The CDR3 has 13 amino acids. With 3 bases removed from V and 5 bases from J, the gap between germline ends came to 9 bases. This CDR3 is CATSDDRTTEAFF. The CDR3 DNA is TGTGCCACCAGTGATGACAGGACGACTGAAGCTTTCTTT.